This TCR beta chain was found in a study of OX40 agonist ivuxolimab in advanced cancers. Profiled with immunoSEQ multiplex PCR; TCRdb holds only in-frame clones, not every one. The table has about 130,000 clones, 85% to 95% seen once; the top ten hold 0.7% to 0.9%. This clone was recorded once. Looked up from germline, CDR1 is MNHEY and CDR2 is SVGAGI. V was trimmed by 6 bases and J by 4 bases, leaving 15 bases between them. The CDR3 spans 15 residues. Sequenced here: CD4+ or CD8+ T cells sorted from blood, sampled in a trial of the OX40 agonist ivuxolimab. The sequence was obtained from an adult with an advanced solid tumor such as melanoma, head and neck, liver or kidney cancer. The gene calls are TRBV6-5 and TRBJ1-4; D perhaps matches TRBD1 (6 bases). The CDR3 DNA is TGTGCCAGCAGCCCGGACAGACCTTATAATGAAAAACTGTTTTTT. Amino acid sequence: CASSPDRPYNEKLFF.